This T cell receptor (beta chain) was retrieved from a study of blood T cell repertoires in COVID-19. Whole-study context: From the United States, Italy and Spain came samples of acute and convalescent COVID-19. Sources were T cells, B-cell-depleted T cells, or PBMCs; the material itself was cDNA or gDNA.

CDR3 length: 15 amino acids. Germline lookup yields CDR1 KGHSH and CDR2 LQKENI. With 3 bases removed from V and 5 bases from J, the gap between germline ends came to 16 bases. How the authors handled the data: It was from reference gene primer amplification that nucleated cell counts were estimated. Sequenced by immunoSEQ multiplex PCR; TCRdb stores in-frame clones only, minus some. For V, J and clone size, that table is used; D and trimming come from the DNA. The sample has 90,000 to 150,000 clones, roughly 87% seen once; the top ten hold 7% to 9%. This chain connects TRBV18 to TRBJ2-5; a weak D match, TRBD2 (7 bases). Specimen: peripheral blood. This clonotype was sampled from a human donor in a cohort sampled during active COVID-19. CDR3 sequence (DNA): TGTGCCAGCTCACCTGTCCGCGGGGGCCGGGAGACCCAGTACTTC. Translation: CASSPVRGGRETQYF.